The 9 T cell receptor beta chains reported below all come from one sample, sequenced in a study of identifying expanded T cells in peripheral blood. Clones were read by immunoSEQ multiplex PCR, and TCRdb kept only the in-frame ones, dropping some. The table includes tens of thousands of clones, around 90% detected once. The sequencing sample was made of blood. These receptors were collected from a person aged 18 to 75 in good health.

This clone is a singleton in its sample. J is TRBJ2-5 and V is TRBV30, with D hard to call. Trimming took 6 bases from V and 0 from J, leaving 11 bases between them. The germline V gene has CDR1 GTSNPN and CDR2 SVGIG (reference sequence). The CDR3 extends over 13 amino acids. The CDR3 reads CACQRQHQETQYF. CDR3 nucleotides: TGTGCCTGCCAGAGACAACACCAAGAGACCCAGTACTTC.

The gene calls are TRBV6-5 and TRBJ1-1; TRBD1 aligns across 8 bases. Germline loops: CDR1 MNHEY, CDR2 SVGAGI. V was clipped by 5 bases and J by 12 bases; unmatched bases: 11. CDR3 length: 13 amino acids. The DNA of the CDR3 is TGTGCCAGCAGTCGCACCCTGGGACAGGCGACTTTCTTT. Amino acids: CASSRTLGQATFF.

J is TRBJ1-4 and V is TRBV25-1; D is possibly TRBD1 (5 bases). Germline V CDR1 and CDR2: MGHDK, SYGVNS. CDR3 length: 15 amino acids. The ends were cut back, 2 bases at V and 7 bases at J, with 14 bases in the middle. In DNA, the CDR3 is TGTGCCAGCAGTGAAATTACTCCAGGGACTGAAAAACTGTTTTTT. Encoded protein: CASSEITPGTEKLFF.

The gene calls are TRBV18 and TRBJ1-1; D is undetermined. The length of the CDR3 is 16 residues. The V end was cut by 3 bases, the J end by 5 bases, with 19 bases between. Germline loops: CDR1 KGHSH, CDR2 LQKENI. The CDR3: CASSPLGFGIRTEAFF. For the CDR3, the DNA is TGTGCCAGCTCACCGCTTGGTTTTGGGATTAGAACTGAAGCTTTCTTT.

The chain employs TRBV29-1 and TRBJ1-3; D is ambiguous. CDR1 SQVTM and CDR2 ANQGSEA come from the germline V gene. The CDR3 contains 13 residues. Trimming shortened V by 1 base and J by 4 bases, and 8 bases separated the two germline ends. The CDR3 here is CSVEVTEGNTIYF. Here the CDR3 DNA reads TGCAGCGTTGAAGTCACCGAAGGAAACACCATATATTTT.

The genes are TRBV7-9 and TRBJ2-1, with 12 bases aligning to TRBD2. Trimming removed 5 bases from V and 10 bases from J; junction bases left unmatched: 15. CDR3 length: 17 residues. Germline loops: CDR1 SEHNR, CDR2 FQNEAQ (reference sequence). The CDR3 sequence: CASSLTSSGGAIEEQFF. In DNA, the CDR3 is TGTGCCAGCAGCCTTACATCTAGCGGGGGGGCCATTGAGGAGCAGTTCTTC.

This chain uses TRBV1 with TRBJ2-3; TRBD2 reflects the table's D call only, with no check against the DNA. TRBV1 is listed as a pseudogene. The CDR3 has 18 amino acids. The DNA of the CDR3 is TGCACCAGCAGCCAAGGGCTAGCGGGGGGGCGACGCACAGATACGCAGTATTTT. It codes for CTSSQGLAGGRRTDTQYF.

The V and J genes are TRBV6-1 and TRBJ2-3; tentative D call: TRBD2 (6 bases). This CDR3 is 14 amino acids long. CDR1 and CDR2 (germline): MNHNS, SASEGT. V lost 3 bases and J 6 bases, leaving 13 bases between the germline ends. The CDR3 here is CASSDVGSKDTQYF. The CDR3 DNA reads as TGTGCCAGCAGTGACGTCGGGAGCAAGGATACGCAGTATTTT.

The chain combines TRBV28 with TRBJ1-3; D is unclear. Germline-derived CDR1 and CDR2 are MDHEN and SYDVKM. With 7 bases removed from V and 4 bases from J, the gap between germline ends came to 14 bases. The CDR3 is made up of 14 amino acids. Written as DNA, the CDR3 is TGTGCCAGCAAAGGCGGAGCTCTGGGAAACACCATATATTTT. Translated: CASKGGALGNTIYF.